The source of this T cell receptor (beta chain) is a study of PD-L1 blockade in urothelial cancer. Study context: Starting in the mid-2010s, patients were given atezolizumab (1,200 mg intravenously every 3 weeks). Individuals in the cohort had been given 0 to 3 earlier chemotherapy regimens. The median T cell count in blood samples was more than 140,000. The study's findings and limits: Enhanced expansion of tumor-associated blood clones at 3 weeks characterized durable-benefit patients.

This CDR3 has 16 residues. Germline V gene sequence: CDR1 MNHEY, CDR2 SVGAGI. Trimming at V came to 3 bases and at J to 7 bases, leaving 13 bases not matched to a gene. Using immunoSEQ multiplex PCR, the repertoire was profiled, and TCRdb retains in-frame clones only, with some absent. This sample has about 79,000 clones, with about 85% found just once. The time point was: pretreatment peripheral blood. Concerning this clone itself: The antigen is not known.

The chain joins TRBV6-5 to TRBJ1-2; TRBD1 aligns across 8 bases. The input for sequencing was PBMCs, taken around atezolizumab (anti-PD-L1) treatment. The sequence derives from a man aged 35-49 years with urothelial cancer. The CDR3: CASSYDRTGSLGGYTF. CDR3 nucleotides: TGTGCCAGCAGTTATGACCGGACAGGGTCGTTAGGTGGCTACACCTTC.